This TCR beta chain was recorded in a study of T cell responses to AZD1222 COVID-19 vaccine. TCRdb's copy holds only in-frame clones and misses some; the assay was immunoSEQ multiplex PCR. The sample lists around 100,000 clones, more than 70% occurring once. The CDR3 is 11 residues long. Trimming left V 3 bases short and J 5 bases short, with 4 bases between. In germline, CDR1 is MDHEN, CDR2 SYDVKM. Points from the study as a whole: Nearly half of the spike-specific TCRs reportedly recognize variant regions that carry no mutations. Repertoire samples came only from after the peak T cell response. With dominance at 160-218 and 743-854, vaccine-associated CD4 TCRs spanned spike. Clonal diversity was possibly underestimated, and the donors were mostly white British, with more females.

As concerns this clone: Antigen unknown.

This chain connects TRBV28 to TRBJ1-1; no clear D. Sample: peripheral blood, taken on day 0 of AZD1222 vaccination. The receptor comes from an adult in good health. The CDR3 DNA reads TGTGCCAGCAGTTTGGGGACTGAAGCTTTCTTT. This gives the protein CASSLGTEAFF.